This TCR beta chain was identified in a study of blood T cell repertoires in COVID-19. The CDR3 spans 15 residues. V was pared by 5 bases and J by 0 bases, with 17 bases between. CDR1 GTSNPN and CDR2 SVGIG come from the germline V gene (reference sequence). Sequencing used immunoSEQ multiplex PCR; TCRdb keeps in-frame clones, though not all of them. The sample yields roughly 190,000 clones, 70% to 90% seen once. Sequences were obtained from peripheral blood. The rearrangement joins TRBV30 to TRBJ2-7; D uncertain. The TCR sequence derives from a woman aged 70-85 years with active or convalescent COVID-19. The CDR3 DNA follows: TGTGCCTGGTGCCTGAACGGGTGTAGCTCCTACGAGCAGTACTTC. As protein: CAWCLNGCSSYEQYF.